What follows is one T cell receptor (beta chain) and its context. The antigen remains unidentified. PCR used 60 Vbeta primers and 13 Jbeta primers. Authors' analysis steps: Per a later analysis, the number of unique TCR beta chains was around 80 million, of which about 10 million were shared. Clones were read by immunoSEQ multiplex PCR, and TCRdb kept only the in-frame ones, dropping some. V, J and clone size are those of that table, while D and trimming were read from the DNA. The repertoire has 150,000 to 200,000 clones, around 78% of them found once; the top ten carry less than 2%. Trimming took 9 bases from V and 0 from J; bases not matched to a gene: 8. This CDR3 spans 15 amino acids. Germline V gene lookup returns CDR1 MDHEN and CDR2 SYDVKM. This sample was included in a study of cytomegalovirus exposure and HLA in healthy donors. Study-wide results and limits: For presence/absence analyses, sequencing depth was assumed to be roughly uniform across donors. Later analysis demonstrated an association between a missense DCLRE1C variant and TCR beta V- and J-gene trimming. According to the study, roughly 160 TCR beta chains were cytomegalovirus-associated.

The chain recombines TRBV28 with TRBJ2-3, with 8 bases lining up with TRBD1. This sequence originates from a man aged 25 to 40 in good health and CMV-seronegative. The sequencing sample was made of PBMCs. The CDR3 nucleotides are TGTGCCAGTCAACTCCGGGACAGGAGCACAGATACGCAGTATTTT. Its protein product is CASQLRDRSTDTQYF.